This TCR beta chain comes out of a study of blood T cell repertoires in COVID-19. Study-level background: Some COVID-19 samples were acute and others convalescent; all came from the United States, Italy and Spain.

Original processing methods: Using reference gene primer amplification, nucleated cell counts were estimated. Method: immunoSEQ multiplex PCR; TCRdb's copy keeps in-frame clones and lacks some. That table furnishes V, J and clone size, whereas the DNA furnished D and trimming. The sample lists some 160,000 clones, under 80% occurring once. V was cut by 6 bases and J by 0 bases, with 15 bases left in between. The germline gives CDR1 MDHEN, CDR2 SYDVKM. This CDR3 contains 15 residues. Sequencing input: peripheral blood. The origin of this receptor is a man aged 55 to 70 with acute or convalescent COVID-19. V and J are TRBV28 and TRBJ2-7; a possible D gene is TRBD1 (6 bases). The CDR3 bases are TGTGCCAGCAGCTCAGGACAGTTTTACTCCTACGAGCAGTACTTC. Its translation: CASSSGQFYSYEQYF.